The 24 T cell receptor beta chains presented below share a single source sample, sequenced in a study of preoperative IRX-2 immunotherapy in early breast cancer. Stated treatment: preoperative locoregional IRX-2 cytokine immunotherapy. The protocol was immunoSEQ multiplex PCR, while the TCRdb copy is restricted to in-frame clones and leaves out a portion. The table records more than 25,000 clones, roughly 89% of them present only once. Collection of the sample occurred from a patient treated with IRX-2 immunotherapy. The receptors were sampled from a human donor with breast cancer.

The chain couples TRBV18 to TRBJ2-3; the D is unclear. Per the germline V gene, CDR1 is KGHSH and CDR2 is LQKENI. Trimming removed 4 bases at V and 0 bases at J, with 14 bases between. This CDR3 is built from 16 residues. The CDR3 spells CASSRQWTASTDTQYF. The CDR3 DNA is TGTGCCAGCTCACGGCAGTGGACCGCCAGCACAGATACGCAGTATTTT.

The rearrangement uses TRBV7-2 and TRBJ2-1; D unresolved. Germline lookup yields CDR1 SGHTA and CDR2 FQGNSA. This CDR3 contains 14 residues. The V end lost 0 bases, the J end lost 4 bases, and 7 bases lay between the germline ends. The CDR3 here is CASSLARRYNEQFF. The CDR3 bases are TGTGCCAGCAGCTTAGCCCGCCGATACAATGAGCAGTTCTTC. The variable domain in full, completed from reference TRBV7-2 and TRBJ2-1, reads GAGVSQSPSNKVTEKGKDVELRCDPISGHTALYWYRQSLGQGLEFLIYFQGNSAPDKSGLPSDRFSAERTGGSVSTLTIQRTQQEDSAVYLCASSLARRYNEQFFGPGTRLTVL.

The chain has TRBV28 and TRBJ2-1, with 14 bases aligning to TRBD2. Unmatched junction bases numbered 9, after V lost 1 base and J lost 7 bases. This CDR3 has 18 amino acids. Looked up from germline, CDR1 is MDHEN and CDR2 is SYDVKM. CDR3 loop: CASSLSLGLAGAANEQFF. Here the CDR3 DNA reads TGTGCCAGCAGTTTATCCTTGGGACTAGCGGGAGCAGCAAATGAGCAGTTCTTC.

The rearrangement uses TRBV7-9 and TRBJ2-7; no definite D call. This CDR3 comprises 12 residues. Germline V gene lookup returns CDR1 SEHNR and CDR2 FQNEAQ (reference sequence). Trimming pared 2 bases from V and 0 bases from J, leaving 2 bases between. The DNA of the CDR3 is TGTGCCAGCAGCTTAAACTCCTACGAGCAGTACTTC. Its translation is CASSLNSYEQYF.

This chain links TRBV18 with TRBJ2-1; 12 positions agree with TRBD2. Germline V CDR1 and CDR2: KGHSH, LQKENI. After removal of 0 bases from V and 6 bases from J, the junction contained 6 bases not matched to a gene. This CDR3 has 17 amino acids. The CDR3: CASSPPSSGRALNEQFF. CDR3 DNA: TGTGCCAGCTCACCACCGTCTAGCGGGAGGGCCCTCAATGAGCAGTTCTTC. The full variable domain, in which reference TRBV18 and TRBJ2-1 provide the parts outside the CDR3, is NAGVMQNPRHLVRRRGQEARLRCSPMKGHSHVYWYRQLPEEGLKFMVYLQKENIIDESGMPKERFSAEFPKEGPSILRIQQVVRGDSAAYFCASSPPSSGRALNEQFFGPGTRLTVL.

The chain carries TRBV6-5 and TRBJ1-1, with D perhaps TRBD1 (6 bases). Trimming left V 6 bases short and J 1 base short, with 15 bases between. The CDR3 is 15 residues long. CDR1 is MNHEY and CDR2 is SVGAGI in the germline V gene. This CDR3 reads CASSHGQSRNTEAFF. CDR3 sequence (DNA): TGTGCCAGCAGCCACGGACAGTCAAGGAACACTGAAGCTTTCTTT.

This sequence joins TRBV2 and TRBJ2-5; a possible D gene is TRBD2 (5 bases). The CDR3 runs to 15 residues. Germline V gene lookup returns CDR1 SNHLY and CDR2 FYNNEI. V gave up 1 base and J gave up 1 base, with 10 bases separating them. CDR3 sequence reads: CASSEGAGSQETQYF. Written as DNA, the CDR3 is TGTGCCAGCAGTGAAGGGGCGGGTAGCCAAGAGACCCAGTACTTC.

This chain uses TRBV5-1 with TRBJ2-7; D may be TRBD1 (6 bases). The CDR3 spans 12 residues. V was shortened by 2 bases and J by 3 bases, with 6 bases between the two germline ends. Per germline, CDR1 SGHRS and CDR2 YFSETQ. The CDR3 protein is CASSLQGYEQYF. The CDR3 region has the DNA TGCGCCAGCAGCTTACAGGGCTACGAGCAGTACTTC.

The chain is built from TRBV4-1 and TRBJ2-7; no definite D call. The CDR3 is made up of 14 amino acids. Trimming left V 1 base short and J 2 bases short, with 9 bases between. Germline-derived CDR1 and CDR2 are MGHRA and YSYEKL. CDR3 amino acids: CASSQAIFPYEQYF. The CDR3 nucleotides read TGCGCCAGCAGCCAAGCCATTTTCCCCTACGAGCAGTACTTC.

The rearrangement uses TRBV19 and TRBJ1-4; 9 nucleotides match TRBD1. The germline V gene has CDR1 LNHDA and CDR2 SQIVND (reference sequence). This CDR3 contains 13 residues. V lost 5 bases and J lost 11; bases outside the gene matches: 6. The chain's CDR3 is CASSSGTGLKLFF. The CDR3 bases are TGTGCCAGTAGTTCCGGGACAGGGTTGAAACTGTTTTTT.

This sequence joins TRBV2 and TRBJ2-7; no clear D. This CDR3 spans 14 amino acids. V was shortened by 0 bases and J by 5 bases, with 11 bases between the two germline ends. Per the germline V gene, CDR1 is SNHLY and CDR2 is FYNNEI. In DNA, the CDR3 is TGTGCCAGCAGTGAAGCGCTTAGTACGGACGAGCAGTACTTC. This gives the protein CASSEALSTDEQYF.

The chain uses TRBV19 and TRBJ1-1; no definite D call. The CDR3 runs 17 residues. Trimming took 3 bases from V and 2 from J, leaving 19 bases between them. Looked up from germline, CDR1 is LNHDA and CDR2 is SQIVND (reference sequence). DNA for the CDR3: TGTGCCAGTAGTATTCGGTCCTCCCCTGAGGGTAACACTGAAGCTTTCTTT. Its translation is CASSIRSSPEGNTEAFF.

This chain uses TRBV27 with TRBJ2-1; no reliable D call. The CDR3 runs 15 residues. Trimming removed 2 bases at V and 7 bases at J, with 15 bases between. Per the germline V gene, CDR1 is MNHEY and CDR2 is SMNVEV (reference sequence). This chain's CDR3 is CASSLMDGPRNEQFF. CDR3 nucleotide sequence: TGTGCCAGCAGTTTAATGGACGGCCCAAGGAATGAGCAGTTCTTC.

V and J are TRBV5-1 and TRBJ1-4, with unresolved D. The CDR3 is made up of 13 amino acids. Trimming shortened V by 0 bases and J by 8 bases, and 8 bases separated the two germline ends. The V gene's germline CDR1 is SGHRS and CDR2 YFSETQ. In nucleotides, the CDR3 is TGCGCCAGCAGCTTGGCCGGGCTCGAAAAACTGTTTTTT. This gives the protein CASSLAGLEKLFF.

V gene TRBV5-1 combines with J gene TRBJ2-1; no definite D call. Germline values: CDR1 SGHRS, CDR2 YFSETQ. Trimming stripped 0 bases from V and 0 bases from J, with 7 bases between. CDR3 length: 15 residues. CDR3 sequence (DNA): TGCGCCAGCAGCTTGGCGCGGAACTCCTACAATGAGCAGTTCTTC. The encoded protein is CASSLARNSYNEQFF.

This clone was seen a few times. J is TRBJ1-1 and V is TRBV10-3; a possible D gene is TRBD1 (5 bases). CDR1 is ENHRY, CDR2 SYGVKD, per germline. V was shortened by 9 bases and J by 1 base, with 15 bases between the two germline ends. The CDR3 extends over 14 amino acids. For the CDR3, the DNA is TGTGCCATAGGGGAGGAACAGCCGAACACTGAAGCTTTCTTT. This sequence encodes CAIGEEQPNTEAFF.

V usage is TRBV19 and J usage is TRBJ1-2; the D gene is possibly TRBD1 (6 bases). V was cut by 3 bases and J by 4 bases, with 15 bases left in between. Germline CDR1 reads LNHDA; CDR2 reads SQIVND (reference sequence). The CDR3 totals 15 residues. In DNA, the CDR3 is TGTGCCAGTAGTATGCGCGGGGGCAGGGGCTATGGCTACACCTTC. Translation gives CASSMRGGRGYGYTF.

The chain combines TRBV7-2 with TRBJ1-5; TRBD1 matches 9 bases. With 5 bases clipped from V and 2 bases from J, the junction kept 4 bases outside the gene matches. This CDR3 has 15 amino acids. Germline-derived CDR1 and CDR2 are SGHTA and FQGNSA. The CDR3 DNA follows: TGTGCCAGCAGCGAAGGACAGGGGCGCAATCAGCCCCAGCATTTT. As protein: CASSEGQGRNQPQHF.

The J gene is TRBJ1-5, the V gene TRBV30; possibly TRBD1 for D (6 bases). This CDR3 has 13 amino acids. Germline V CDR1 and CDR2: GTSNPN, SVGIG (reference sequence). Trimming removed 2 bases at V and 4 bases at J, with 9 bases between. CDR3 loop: CAWSSTGNQPQHF. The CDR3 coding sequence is TGTGCCTGGAGTTCAACAGGGAATCAGCCCCAGCATTTT.

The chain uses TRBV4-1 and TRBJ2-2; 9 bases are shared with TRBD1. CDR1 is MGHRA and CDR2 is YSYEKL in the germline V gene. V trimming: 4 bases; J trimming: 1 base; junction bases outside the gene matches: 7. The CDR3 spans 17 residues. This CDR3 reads CASSPPRDRVNTGELFF. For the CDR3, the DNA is TGCGCCAGCAGCCCCCCCCGGGACAGGGTGAACACCGGGGAGCTGTTTTTT.

CDR3 loop: CASNYGQGITGELFF. In DNA form, the CDR3 reads TGCGCCAGCAATTATGGACAGGGAATCACCGGGGAGCTGTTTTTT. The rearrangement links TRBV5-1 to TRBJ2-2, with 8 positions matching TRBD1. V shed 6 bases, J shed 4 bases, and the junction held 8 bases outside the gene matches. The V gene's germline CDR1 is SGHRS and CDR2 YFSETQ. CDR3 length equals 15 residues.

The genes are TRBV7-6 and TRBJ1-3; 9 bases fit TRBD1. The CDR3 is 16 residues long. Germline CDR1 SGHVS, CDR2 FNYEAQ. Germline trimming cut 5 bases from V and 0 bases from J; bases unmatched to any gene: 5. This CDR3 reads CASSRTGDYSGNTIYF. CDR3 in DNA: TGTGCCAGCAGCCGGACAGGGGATTACTCTGGAAACACCATATATTTT.

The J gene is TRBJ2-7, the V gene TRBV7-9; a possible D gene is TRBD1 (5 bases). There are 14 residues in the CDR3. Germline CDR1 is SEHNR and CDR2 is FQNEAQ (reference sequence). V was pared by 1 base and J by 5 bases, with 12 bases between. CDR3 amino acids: CASSLGQGGNEQYF. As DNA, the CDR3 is TGTGCCAGCAGCTTAGGGCAGGGTGGCAACGAGCAGTACTTC.

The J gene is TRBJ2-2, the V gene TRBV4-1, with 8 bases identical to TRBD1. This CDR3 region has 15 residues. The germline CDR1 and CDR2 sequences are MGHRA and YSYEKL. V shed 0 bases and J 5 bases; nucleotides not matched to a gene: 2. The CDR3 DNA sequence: TGCGCCAGCAGCCAAGAAACAGGGGGGACCGGGGAGCTGTTTTTT. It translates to CASSQETGGTGELFF.